The clone carrying this T cell receptor beta chain was seen a handful of times. Its target is not known. The protocol was immunoSEQ multiplex PCR, while the TCRdb copy is restricted to in-frame clones and leaves out a portion. This sample carries about 4,500 clones, 75% to 85% of them seen once, and the ten largest clones take roughly 15%. The sample comes from a study of T cell repertoires in ileal Crohn's disease. Across the whole study: About half of patients got postoperative therapy: approximately twelve thiopurines, about 20 anti-TNF. Notes on the study in general: Endoscopic recurrence occurred in every patient whose clonality exceeded 26.8%. Active smokers at surgery had more clonal expansions than non-smokers. Mucosal expansions were suggested to be mainly CD8 T cells.

Sequenced: ileal tissue. This TCR came from an adult with Crohn's disease.

The CDR3 nucleotides read TGTGCCAGCAGCCCTACTCGTTATAATTCACCCCTCCACTTT. Translated: CASSPTRYNSPLHF. The J gene is TRBJ1-6, the V gene TRBV6-5; D uncertain. CDR3 length equals 14 residues. CDR1 is MNHEY and CDR2 is SVGAGI in the germline V gene. Deletions cut 6 bases from V and 4 bases from J, with 10 bases between.